What follows is one T cell receptor (beta chain) and its context. Trimming took 6 bases from V and 1 from J, leaving 9 bases between them. Germline CDR1 SNHLY, CDR2 FYNNEI. The CDR3 extends over 13 amino acids. Clones were sequenced by immunoSEQ multiplex PCR, and TCRdb holds only the in-frame ones, with some missing. The table has 250,000 or so clones, 70% to 85% seen once. This sample is drawn from a study of blood T cell repertoires in COVID-19. At the level of the study: Sites in the United States, Italy and Spain provided acute and convalescent COVID-19 samples.

Sequencing was done on a sample of peripheral blood. The sequence derives from an elderly woman with acute or convalescent COVID-19. The chain combines TRBV2 with TRBJ1-1; D is uncertain. CDR3 coding DNA: TGTGCCAGCAGATACCGCGGGAACACTGAAGCTTTCTTT. This sequence encodes CASRYRGNTEAFF.